These 32 T cell receptor beta chains were all obtained from the same sample, sequenced in a study of identical twins. TCRdb reprocessed the 5' RACE reads via MiXCR and lists one record per CDR3 protein. The sample has about 490,000 distinct CDR3 sequences, 12% to 15% seen once; the top ten hold 0.35% to 0.45%. The same data also contributed to another study, on yellow fever vaccine responses in identical twins.

Source material: CD4+ T cells sorted from blood. These receptors all come from a woman aged 18-29 years in good health.

The V gene is TRBV5-1, the J gene TRBJ1-2, with 7 bases fitting TRBD1. V dropped 4 bases and J dropped 8; count of bases not matched to a gene: 17. The CDR3 sequence is 16 residues long. Germline-derived CDR1 and CDR2 are SGHRS and YFSETQ. CDR3 nucleotides: TGCGCCAGCAGCCCTTCTGGGGGACAGAAAGGGTCAGGCTACACCTTC. Translating it yields CASSPSGGQKGSGYTF. Based on the CDR3 plus reference TRBV5-1 and TRBJ1-2, the full variable domain is KAGVTQTPRYLIKTRGQQVTLSCSPISGHRSVSWYQQTPGQGLQFLFEYFSETQRNKGNFPGRFSGRQFSNSRSEMNVSTLELGDSALYLCASSPSGGQKGSGYTFGSGTRLTVV.

The V and J genes are TRBV6-1 and TRBJ2-7; 10 positions match TRBD2. Germline-derived CDR1 and CDR2 are MNHNS and SASEGT. With V trimmed by 5 bases and J by 7 bases, 11 bases remained unmatched. CDR3 length: 15 residues. The chain's CDR3 is CASSKTSGASGEQYF. CDR3 DNA: TGTGCCAGCAGTAAAACTAGCGGGGCCTCCGGGGAGCAGTACTTC.

This clonotype has a handful of counts. V gene TRBV24-1 combines with J gene TRBJ1-1; D call uncertain. The CDR3 contains 13 residues. Germline lookup yields CDR1 KGHDR and CDR2 SFDVKD. Trimming pared 10 bases from V and 0 bases from J, leaving 11 bases between. The CDR3 loop reads CATVGNLNTEAFF. The CDR3 DNA sequence: TGTGCCACGGTCGGCAACCTGAACACTGAAGCTTTCTTT.

This clonotype appeared a few times. The CDR3: CASSYWGPYNSPLHF. The CDR3, as DNA: TGTGCCAGCAGTTACTGGGGGCCCTATAATTCACCCCTCCACTTT. The rearrangement links TRBV6-5 to TRBJ1-6; TRBD1 might be the D (6 bases). Germline assignment: CDR1 MNHEY and CDR2 SVGAGI. This CDR3 region has 15 residues. Trimming took 1 base from V and 2 from J, leaving 6 bases between them.

There are a few counts of this clonotype. The chain carries TRBV3-1 and TRBJ1-2; no firm D call. The germline V gene has CDR1 LGHDT and CDR2 YNNKEL (reference sequence). This CDR3 contains 13 residues. V lost 0 bases to trimming and J lost 5 bases, with 7 bases between them. CDR3 nucleotide sequence: TGTGCCAGCAGCCAAGAGGGCAGTTATGGCTACACCTTC. Protein product: CASSQEGSYGYTF.

In this sample, this clonotype turned up a few times. The rearrangement joins TRBV7-3 to TRBJ2-1, with D unresolved. Trimming removed 5 bases at V and 0 bases at J, with 17 bases between. This CDR3 region has 17 residues. Germline CDR1 is SGHTA and CDR2 is FQGTGA. CDR3 region: CASSPRTRLGSYNEQFF. The CDR3 DNA follows: TGTGCCAGCAGCCCCAGGACCAGGTTAGGCTCCTACAATGAGCAGTTCTTC.

Worth noting for this clonotype: It may be a read error: a sequence one base away is much more abundant. The chain couples TRBV20-1 to TRBJ2-5; no definite D call. The CDR3 extends over 10 amino acids. Looked up from germline, CDR1 is DFQATT and CDR2 is SNEGSKA (reference sequence). The ends were cut back, 6 bases at V and 1 base at J, with 3 bases in the middle. CDR3 DNA: TGCAGTGCCCCCCAAGAGACCCAGTACTTC. Its protein product is CSAPQETQYF.

The rearrangement links TRBV4-1 to TRBJ2-1; a weak D match, TRBD2 (6 bases). Trimming removed 0 bases at V and 6 bases at J, with 9 bases between. The CDR3 is 14 amino acids. Germline V CDR1 and CDR2: MGHRA, YSYEKL. The CDR3 loop reads CASSQERDSNEQFF. The CDR3 nucleotides are TGCGCCAGCAGCCAAGAACGGGACTCCAATGAGCAGTTCTTC.

This clonotype was observed many times. Relative to the germline gene, one junction end is altered; a read error may explain this. The chain combines TRBV12-3 or TRBV12-4 with TRBJ2-1; D is ambiguous. The CDR3 length is 11 residues. The CDR3 DNA follows: TGTGCCAGCAGCTTAGTGAATGAGCAGTTCTTC. Residues: CASSLVNEQFF.

This chain links TRBV10-3 with TRBJ2-1; TRBD2 matches 9 bases. The CDR3 runs 15 residues. The V gene's germline CDR1 is ENHRY and CDR2 SYGVKD. J lost 9 bases, V lost 5 bases, and 11 bases had no gene match. The CDR3 reads CAISRAGGGTGEQFF. The CDR3 bases are TGTGCCATCAGTCGAGCGGGAGGTGGTACGGGTGAGCAGTTCTTC.

Only a few counts were recorded for this clonotype. This chain connects TRBV6-2 or TRBV6-3 to TRBJ2-1; D possibly matches TRBD1 or TRBD2 (5 bases each). The CDR3 length is 16 residues. Germline loops: CDR1 MNHEY, CDR2 SVGEGT. Deletions cut 0 bases from V and 8 bases from J, with 17 bases between. The CDR3 coding sequence is TGTGCCAGCAGTTACTCGGGACCGACGAGGAGGTATGAGCAGTTCTTC. As protein: CASSYSGPTRRYEQFF.

The rearrangement links TRBV29-1 to TRBJ2-3, with D perhaps TRBD2 (7 bases). Germline-derived CDR1 and CDR2 are SQVTM and ANQGSEA. The V end lost 8 bases, the J end lost 1 base, and 28 bases lay between the germline ends. This CDR3 contains 18 residues. The CDR3 bases are TGCAGCACCGTAGGGGGGGCTCAAAACCCCGTCCGCACAGATACGCAGTATTTT. Its translation: CSTVGGAQNPVRTDTQYF.

This clonotype occurred many times. The chain has TRBV2 and TRBJ1-2; the D is unclear. Germline CDR1 reads SNHLY; CDR2 reads FYNNEI. Trimming removed 3 bases at V and 2 bases at J, with 10 bases between. The CDR3 totals 14 residues. CDR3 loop: CASSDGQTNYGYTF. The CDR3 DNA reads as TGTGCCAGCAGTGATGGGCAGACAAACTATGGCTACACCTTC.

At least ten counts were recorded for this clonotype. This sequence joins TRBV12-3 or TRBV12-4 and TRBJ1-3; tentatively, D is TRBD1 (5 bases). V was shortened by 6 bases and J by 0 bases, with 12 bases between the two germline ends. CDR3 length: 15 amino acids. The CDR3 DNA reads TGTGCCAGCAGCCCAGGGTCGAGCTCTGGAAACACCATATATTTT. Residues: CASSPGSSSGNTIYF.

Note on this clonotype: Compared with germline, one end of the junction differs, possibly owing to a read error. V gene TRBV5-1 combines with J gene TRBJ2-3, with 11 bases fitting TRBD1. The CDR3 runs 16 residues. Germline V gene lookup returns CDR1 SGHRS and CDR2 YFSETQ. CDR3 DNA: TGCGCCAGCAGCCCCATGGACAGGGGGCTTAGAGATACGCGGTATTTT. This sequence encodes CASSPMDRGLRDTRYF.

Only a few counts were recorded for this clonotype. This rearrangement joins TRBV28 to TRBJ2-7; 13 bases are shared with TRBD2. Germline CDR1 and CDR2: MDHEN and SYDVKM. This CDR3 is built from 17 residues. V was clipped by 5 bases and J by 9 bases; unmatched bases: 16. The CDR3 protein is CASSPGGTSGVPVGQYV. CDR3 coding DNA: TGTGCCAGCAGTCCAGGGGGGACTAGCGGGGTACCAGTCGGGCAGTACGTC.

The chain links TRBV29-1 to TRBJ1-6; D might be TRBD1 (6 bases). Per germline, CDR1 SQVTM and CDR2 ANQGSEA. Trimming took off 4 bases at V and 9 bases at J, with 13 bases between the two ends. The CDR3 loop spans 13 amino acids. The chain's CDR3 is CSVVQGSGSPLHF. Here the CDR3 DNA reads TGCAGCGTTGTTCAGGGGTCGGGTTCACCCCTCCACTTT.

The V gene is TRBV6-5, the J gene TRBJ2-1; D unresolved. The germline V gene encodes CDR1 MNHEY and CDR2 SVGAGI. The germline V and J ends were trimmed by 1 base and 3 bases, with 10 bases remaining between them. The CDR3 spans 15 residues. CDR3 DNA: TGTGCCAGCAGTTACTTAGGACGGAGCTACAATGAGCAGTTCTTC. It translates to CASSYLGRSYNEQFF.

This clonotype was found many times. The chain has TRBV5-1 and TRBJ1-1; D ambiguous. Trimming shortened V by 4 bases and J by 4 bases, and 11 bases separated the two germline ends. The length of the CDR3 is 13 residues. Germline-derived CDR1 and CDR2 are SGHRS and YFSETQ. CDR3 sequence (DNA): TGCGCCAGCAGCGAACAAGAGGGCACTGAAGCTTTCTTT. Translation gives CASSEQEGTEAFF.

This clonotype was recorded many times. The rearrangement links TRBV20-1 to TRBJ2-7; 10 bases agree with TRBD2. The CDR3 is made up of 14 amino acids. V lost 6 bases, J lost 0 bases, and 5 bases stayed unmatched. Germline lookup yields CDR1 DFQATT and CDR2 SNEGSKA (reference sequence). CDR3 nucleotide sequence: TGCAGTGCGACCGGGACTAGCGTCTCCTACGAGCAGTACTTC. Amino acids: CSATGTSVSYEQYF.

About this clonotype itself: One base away lies a much larger clone, so this may be a sequencing read error. V and J are TRBV12-3 or TRBV12-4 and TRBJ2-1; the match to TRBD2 covers 12 bases. The CDR3 is made up of 15 amino acids. The V gene end was trimmed by 6 bases and the J gene end by 5 bases; junction bases not matched to a gene: 5. CDR3 sequence reads: CASSPTSGSDNEQFF. The CDR3 coding sequence is TGTGCCAGCAGCCCGACTAGCGGGAGCGACAATGAGCAGTTCTTC.

The chain uses TRBV12-3 or TRBV12-4 and TRBJ2-1; 8 bases match TRBD2. This CDR3 region has 18 residues. V gave up 6 bases and J gave up 3 bases; unmatched junction bases: 16. The CDR3 region has the DNA TGTGCCAGCAGGCCGCAGTTCGGACTAGCCCCCCTCTACAATGAGCAGTTCTTC. Encoded protein: CASRPQFGLAPLYNEQFF.

The rearrangement joins TRBV11-3 to TRBJ2-3; D may be TRBD1 (6 bases). The CDR3 has 14 amino acids. The V gene lost 5 bases and the J gene lost 4 bases, with 13 bases spanning the gap. CDR1 and CDR2 (germline): SGHNT, YENEEA. CDR3 loop: CASSRGQGSDTQYF. The CDR3 DNA reads as TGTGCCAGCAGCCGGGGCCAGGGGTCAGATACGCAGTATTTT.

This clonotype was seen a few times. The chain has TRBV4-1 and TRBJ1-6; D may be TRBD1 (5 bases). V was clipped by 4 bases and J by 7 bases, with 14 bases between them. The V gene's germline CDR1 is MGHRA and CDR2 YSYEKL. The CDR3 covers 15 residues. The CDR3 reads CASSLTRETNSPLHF. The CDR3 nucleotides read TGCGCCAGCAGCCTAACCAGGGAAACCAATTCACCCCTCCACTTT.

This clonotype was counted a few times. The V call is TRBV9, the J call TRBJ2-7; TRBD2 might be the D (6 bases). CDR3 length equals 13 residues. CDR1 is SGDLS, CDR2 YYNGEE, per germline. V was shortened by 4 bases and J by 6 bases, with 14 bases between the two germline ends. As DNA, the CDR3 is TGTGCCAGCAGCCGGGACTCCTTGGCCGAGCAGTACTTC. Encoded protein: CASSRDSLAEQYF.

This clonotype was seen a few times. V is TRBV5-6 and J is TRBJ2-7; 13 bases match TRBD2. Germline trimming cut 1 base from V and 3 bases from J; bases unmatched to any gene: 7. CDR1 and CDR2 (germline): SGHDT, YYEEEE. The CDR3 runs to 17 residues. The CDR3 here is CASSLSGLAGAVYEQYV. The CDR3 DNA reads as TGTGCCAGCAGCTTGTCCGGACTAGCGGGGGCCGTCTACGAGCAGTACGTC.

V and J are TRBV19 and TRBJ2-2; D may correspond to TRBD1 or TRBD2 (6 bases each). V was shortened by 5 bases and J by 2 bases, with 15 bases between the two germline ends. Germline assignment: CDR1 LNHDA and CDR2 SQIVND (reference sequence). The CDR3 is 16 amino acids. The chain's CDR3 is CASSARLGGNTGELFF. DNA for the CDR3: TGTGCCAGTAGTGCCCGACTAGGGGGAAACACCGGGGAGCTGTTTTTT.

This chain links TRBV7-9 with TRBJ1-1; D ambiguous. The CDR3 has 14 amino acids. Germline V gene lookup returns CDR1 SEHNR and CDR2 FQNEAQ (reference sequence). Between the trimmed V and J ends, which lost 2 bases and 3 bases, there was a span of 10 bases. The CDR3 protein is CASSLQDSDTEAFF. In DNA form, the CDR3 reads TGTGCCAGCAGCTTACAGGATTCGGACACTGAAGCTTTCTTT.

This clonotype has more than one count but fewer than ten. CDR3 in amino acids: CASRPTGTGNNSPLHF. The CDR3 DNA is TGTGCCAGCAGGCCCACCGGGACAGGGAACAATTCACCCCTCCACTTT. The chain combines TRBV12-3 or TRBV12-4 with TRBJ1-6; TRBD1 matches at 9 bases. This CDR3 has 16 residues. J lost 7 bases, V lost 6 bases, and 10 bases had no gene match.

V gene TRBV28 combines with J gene TRBJ2-2; 9 bases align to TRBD2. The CDR3 covers 16 residues. Germline CDR1 reads MDHEN; CDR2 reads SYDVKM. Losses at the gene ends were 6 bases for V and 0 bases for J; bases not matched to a gene: 5. DNA for the CDR3: TGTGCCAGCAGGGTTAGCGGGAGCTCGAACACCGGGGAGCTGTTTTTT. Encoded protein: CASRVSGSSNTGELFF.

The chain joins TRBV4-1 to TRBJ1-1; D gene uncertain. The CDR3 loop spans 13 amino acids. Trimming cost V 0 bases and J 0 bases, with 2 bases left between them. The germline V gene has CDR1 MGHRA and CDR2 YSYEKL. Here the CDR3 reads CASSQEVNTEAFF. DNA for the CDR3: TGCGCCAGCAGCCAAGAGGTGAACACTGAAGCTTTCTTT.

The chain couples TRBV5-1 to TRBJ2-5, with TRBD2 matching over 7 bases. Germline loops: CDR1 SGHRS, CDR2 YFSETQ. The CDR3 spans 15 residues. After removal of 0 bases from V and 2 bases from J, the junction contained 4 bases not matched to a gene. The CDR3, as DNA: TGCGCCAGCAGCTTGGGGGCACTAGCGCAAGAGACCCAGTACTTC. Amino acids: CASSLGALAQETQYF.